A selection of T cell receptor beta chains follows, all from one sample in a study of identical twins. TCRdb independently ran MiXCR on the 5' RACE reads; one entry per CDR3 protein. The profile covers hundreds of thousands of distinct CDR3 sequences, with 18% appearing a single time and over 10% taken by the ten largest. This sample was shared with a second study, whose subject was T cells expressing NK-cell markers.

Sequenced input: PBMCs. The receptors originated from a woman aged 18-35 years in good health. Both conserved end residues are part of each CDR3. The D gene is left open where the match is weak. Clone size appears in some rows only: once, few, many, or a class for an expanded clone.

j_call	clone_size	v_call	d_call	cdr3_nt	cdr3_aa
TRBJ2-5	-	TRBV6-2/TRBV6-3	-	TGTGCCAGCATAGGGTTCCCGACCGGAGAGACCCAGTACTTC	CASIGFPTGETQYF
TRBJ2-3	-	TRBV14	-	TGTGCCAGCAGCCAAGAGAGGGGGACTATGGTTGATACGCAGTATTTT	CASSQERGTMVDTQYF
TRBJ2-5	-	TRBV5-1	-	TGCGCCAGCAGCTTAGTTCCGGGAGAACAAGAGACCCAGTACTTC	CASSLVPGEQETQYF
TRBJ2-2	-	TRBV7-3	-	TGTGCCAGCAGCTTATCTAGGACTAAGGCCGGGGAGCTGTTTTTT	CASSLSRTKAGELFF
TRBJ1-2	-	TRBV20-1	TRBD1	TGCAGTGTTGCAGGGGGAGGGCATTATGGCTACACCTTC	CSVAGGGHYGYTF
TRBJ2-1	few	TRBV6-2/TRBV6-3	-	TGTGCCAGCAGTTACTCGATCCTAGCTGGCAATGAGCAGTTCTTC	CASSYSILAGNEQFF
TRBJ1-2	few	TRBV12-3/TRBV12-4	-	TGTGCCAGCAGTCAAGGGCGGTATGGCTACACCTTC	CASSQGRYGYTF
TRBJ1-5	-	TRBV24-1	-	TGTGCCACCAGGGACAGCCGGGGTTTT	CATRDSRGF
TRBJ1-1	-	TRBV5-1	-	TGCGCCAGCAGCTTGTTAGGGGACATTTCAGAGAACACTGAAGCTTTCTTT	CASSLLGDISENTEAFF
TRBJ2-5	-	TRBV5-1	-	TGCGCCAGCAGCTTTGTATGGGGTGAGCTTCAGGAGACCCAGTACTTC	CASSFVWGELQETQYF
TRBJ1-1	few	TRBV12-3/TRBV12-4	TRBD1	TGTGCCAGCAGTTTATTCTTCGGGACAGGGCAAGGCACTGAAGCTTTCTTT	CASSLFFGTGQGTEAFF
TRBJ2-3	few	TRBV5-1	-	TGCGCCAGCAGCTTCGGGATTACTGGCACAGATACGCAGTATTTT	CASSFGITGTDTQYF
TRBJ2-5	-	TRBV11-2	-	TGTGCCAGCAGCATCTTCTCGAGGGAGACCCAGTACTTC	CASSIFSRETQYF
TRBJ2-3	few	TRBV5-1	TRBD2	TGCGCCAGCAGCTTCACGGGGGGGCGAAGAGATACGCAGTATTTT	CASSFTGGRRDTQYF
TRBJ2-1	few	TRBV5-1	-	TGCGCCAGCCGATCCGGAGATCTTAATGAGCAGTTCTTC	CASRSGDLNEQFF
TRBJ2-7	few	TRBV6-1	TRBD1	TGTGCCAGCAGGGTAACAGGGGACACCTACGAGCAGTACTTC	CASRVTGDTYEQYF
TRBJ2-5	few	TRBV29-1	-	TGCAGCGTTGCAGGGTCACCGGGGACCCAGTACTTC	CSVAGSPGTQYF
TRBJ2-7	-	TRBV3-1	TRBD1	TGTGCCAGCAGCCTCTTGGACAGGGGAGGCGAGCAGTACTTC	CASSLLDRGGEQYF
TRBJ2-7	-	TRBV29-1	-	TGCAGCGTTGATATGGCGGCAGGAAAGCAGTACTTC	CSVDMAAGKQYF
TRBJ2-5	-	TRBV29-1	-	TGCAGCGTTAGCTTCCAAGAGACCCAGTACTTC	CSVSFQETQYF
TRBJ2-3	-	TRBV7-9	-	TGTGCCAGCAGCATCCCAGGCGGGGATACGCAGTATTTT	CASSIPGGDTQYF
TRBJ2-1	-	TRBV20-1	TRBD2	TGCAGTGCGAACGGACTAGCGGGGTTCGATGAGCAGTTCTTC	CSANGLAGFDEQFF
TRBJ2-5	-	TRBV29-1	TRBD1	TGCAGCGTTGGGCACGGGACAGGCAGAGAGACCCAGTACTTC	CSVGHGTGRETQYF
TRBJ2-5	-	TRBV10-1	-	TGCGCCAGCAGTTGGGGACATTTGGGGGAGACCCAGTACTTC	CASSWGHLGETQYF
TRBJ2-3	few	TRBV7-2	-	TGTGCCAGCAGCTCCCGCTTCGAAGACGGACGGCATACGCAGTATTTT	CASSSRFEDGRHTQYF
TRBJ1-4	-	TRBV29-1	TRBD1	TGCAGCGTGATGGACAGGGGTGCAACTAATGAAAAACTGTTTTTT	CSVMDRGATNEKLFF
TRBJ2-5	few	TRBV4-1	TRBD1	TGCGCCAGCAGCCAAGCGGACAGGGTATTGGAGACCCAGTACTTC	CASSQADRVLETQYF
TRBJ2-2	-	TRBV29-1	TRBD2	TGCAGCGCTGAAGGGTTAGCGGGGTACACCGGGGAGCTGTTTTTT	CSAEGLAGYTGELFF
TRBJ2-1	-	TRBV20-1	TRBD2	TGCAGTGCTAGAGTCACGGGACTAGCGGACAATGAGCAGTTCTTC	CSARVTGLADNEQFF
TRBJ2-5	-	TRBV29-1	TRBD2	TGCAGCGTCGGTACTAGCGGGAGGGGGGAAGAGACCCAGTACTTC	CSVGTSGRGEETQYF
TRBJ2-7	few	TRBV6-2/TRBV6-3	-	TGTGCCAGCAGCGGCAGAAACCTAGGGCAGTACTTC	CASSGRNLGQYF
TRBJ1-1	-	TRBV29-1	TRBD1	TGCAGCGCTCAGGGGGCCCCAGAAGCTTTCTTT	CSAQGAPEAFF
TRBJ1-5	few	TRBV7-8	-	TGTGCCAGCAGCTTAGTGGCAGCCGATCAGCCCCAGCATTTT	CASSLVAADQPQHF
TRBJ1-5	few	TRBV18	-	TGTGCCAGCTCACCTATGTCAGGCCTAAATCAGCCCCAGCATTTT	CASSPMSGLNQPQHF
TRBJ1-1	many	TRBV12-3/TRBV12-4	-	TGTGCCAGCAGTTTAGGGGGCAGGGACGGGAGAACTGAAGCTTTCTTT	CASSLGGRDGRTEAFF
TRBJ1-2	few	TRBV20-1	-	TGCAGTGCTGGTTGGGACTCGGGGAGGACCTTC	CSAGWDSGRTF
TRBJ2-7	-	TRBV29-1	TRBD1	TGCAGCGTGGGGGGACAGGCCTCCTACGAGCAGTACTTC	CSVGGQASYEQYF
TRBJ2-5	-	TRBV20-1	TRBD2	TGCAGTCCGCGAGCGGGGGACGAGACCCAGTACTTC	CSPRAGDETQYF
TRBJ2-2	few	TRBV5-1	TRBD2	TGCGCCAGCAGCCAAATCCCGGGACTAGGTTCCACCGGGGAGCTGTTTTTT	CASSQIPGLGSTGELFF
TRBJ2-7	-	TRBV6-1	-	TGTGCCAGCAGTCTCCAGGGGCGACACGAGCAGTACTTC	CASSLQGRHEQYF
TRBJ2-2	-	TRBV4-3	-	TGCGCCAGCAGCCAAGATCGTAGGGATGGCACCGGGGAGCTGTTTTTT	CASSQDRRDGTGELFF
TRBJ2-1	-	TRBV15	TRBD2	TGTGCCACCAGCAGACATACTAGCGGGGGGTTCGGAGAGCAGTTCTTC	CATSRHTSGGFGEQFF
TRBJ2-2	-	TRBV9	-	TGTGCCAGCAGCGCCAAAGGCGGACACCTCACCGGGGAGCTGTTTTTT	CASSAKGGHLTGELFF
TRBJ2-3	many	TRBV29-1	TRBD1	TGCAGCGTTGAAGGCGACAGGGGATCAGATACGCAGTATTTT	CSVEGDRGSDTQYF
TRBJ1-2	-	TRBV7-9	-	TGTGCCAGCAGCGAGACCGACTATGGCTACACCTTC	CASSETDYGYTF
TRBJ2-2	-	TRBV4-3	-	TGCGCCAGCAGCCTCACAGAAGGGGCCGCGGAGCTGTTTTTT	CASSLTEGAAELFF
TRBJ2-3	-	TRBV4-3	TRBD2	TGCGCCAGCAGCCCCCTCACTAGCGGGGTGTTAGGTACGCAGTATTTT	CASSPLTSGVLGTQYF
TRBJ1-1	-	TRBV5-1	-	TGCGCCAGCAGCTATACAGGGTACACTGAAGCTTTCTTT	CASSYTGYTEAFF
TRBJ1-5	-	TRBV6-2/TRBV6-3	TRBD1	TGTGCCAGCAGTAGGGCAGGGGGCATCGATCAGCCCCAGCATTTT	CASSRAGGIDQPQHF
TRBJ2-7	few	TRBV5-6	-	TGTGCCAGCAGCTTGGACCTATTCGGGGAGCAGTACTTC	CASSLDLFGEQYF
TRBJ2-5	-	TRBV18	-	TGTGCCAGCTCCCCTGCCGGGGGAGGTCTGCAAGAGACCCAGTACTTC	CASSPAGGGLQETQYF
TRBJ2-2	-	TRBV7-2	-	TGTGCCAGCAGCTTAGAAACAGGGATTATGTCCGGGGAGCTGTTTTTT	CASSLETGIMSGELFF
TRBJ2-1	few	TRBV9	TRBD2	TGTGCCAGCAGCCCCTATAACATAGCGGGAGGTGGGAATGAGCAGTTCTTC	CASSPYNIAGGGNEQFF
TRBJ1-5	few	TRBV19	TRBD1	TGTGCCAGTAGTATATGGGGGACAGGCCTCAATCAGCCCCAGCATTTT	CASSIWGTGLNQPQHF
TRBJ2-3	-	TRBV6-2/TRBV6-3	-	TGTGCCAGCAGACGACCCCTCGGGGGTAGAAAAGATACGCAGTATTTT	CASRRPLGGRKDTQYF